The clone carrying this T cell receptor (beta chain) was observed a handful of times. The antigen remains unidentified. This sample stems from a study of T cell repertoires in cytomegalovirus infection. Study summary: TCR beta signatures that were public indicated CMV infection and matching HLA type. Findings and caveats of the study: Accumulated public TCR beta family frequency recognized individuals carrying CMV together with the relevant HLA. The response measured ex vivo was dominated by TCR beta clonotypes (HLA-C-restricted and CMV-specific).

From germline, CDR1 is LNHDA and CDR2 SQIVND (reference sequence). V was cut by 9 bases and J by 6 bases, with 14 bases left in between. This CDR3 is built from 12 residues. TCRdb ran MiXCR on the reads and lists one entry per CDR3 protein. The table shows 900,000 to 950,000 distinct CDR3 sequences, with approximately 31% occurring only once. The V and J genes are TRBV19 and TRBJ1-2, with D possibly being TRBD1 (5 bases). This sample comprised cultured CD8+ T cells from PBMCs, obtained from culture after CMV antigen stimulation. This TCR was sampled from a human donor in good health (CMV status not recorded). Some clones in this sample may be carry-over from other donors' samples. For the CDR3, the DNA is TGTGCCAGCCTGGGGCAGGGAAATGGCTACACCTTC. This codes for CASLGQGNGYTF.